The 22 T cell receptor beta chains below all came from one sample that was sequenced in a study of HIV-infected patients and healthy controls. Follow-up blood was drawn about 14 weeks, roughly three months, after antiretroviral therapy began. The repertoire came from unfractionated whole blood and reflected all unsorted peripheral T cells. cDNA was made from about 500 ng RNA using alpha and beta constant primers. Each of the alpha and beta chains got its own library through chain-specific third strand synthesis with indices. TCRdb reprocessed the 5' RACE reads with MiXCR, giving one entry per CDR3 protein. Of 8,000 to 9,500 distinct CDR3 sequences listed, around 8.7% are singletons. Sequencing was performed on blood, taken during antiretroviral therapy. These TCRs come from an adult with HIV infection.

This clonotype was counted between two and nine times. The chain joins TRBV3-1 to TRBJ2-2; TRBD2 aligns across 8 bases. The CDR3 consists of 15 residues. Germline CDR1 LGHDT, CDR2 YNNKEL (reference sequence). The V gene end was trimmed by 6 bases and the J gene end by 0 bases; junction bases not matched to a gene: 3. The CDR3 is CASSAGGPNTGELFF. CDR3 DNA: TGTGCCAGCAGTGCGGGAGGCCCGAACACCGGGGAGCTGTTTTTT.

This clonotype was counted many times. The chain employs TRBV2 and TRBJ1-5; the match to TRBD1 covers 10 bases. Germline V gene lookup returns CDR1 SNHLY and CDR2 FYNNEI. Germline trimming cut 6 bases from V and 5 bases from J; bases unmatched to any gene: 7. CDR3 length equals 15 residues. The CDR3 spells CASSESDRGHQPQHF. DNA for the CDR3: TGTGCCAGCAGCGAATCCGACAGGGGGCATCAGCCCCAGCATTTT.

This clonotype was counted at least ten times. The genes are TRBV5-1 and TRBJ2-5, with 8 bases matching TRBD2. The V gene's germline CDR1 is SGHRS and CDR2 YFSETQ. There are 18 residues in the CDR3. The junction had 14 bases not matched to a gene; V was cut back by 3 bases and J by 1 base. CDR3 sequence: CASSSSFSGGGGQETQYF. The CDR3 nucleotides read TGCGCCAGCAGCTCCAGCTTCTCGGGAGGGGGGGGCCAAGAGACCCAGTACTTC.

On this clonotype itself: At one of its ends the junction is not consistent with the germline gene, which may arise from a read error. The gene calls are TRBV5-6 and TRBJ1-5; D is unclear. In germline, CDR1 is SGHDT, CDR2 YYEEEE. CDR3 length equals 15 residues. CDR3 protein: CASSVRLNSNQPHHF. Written as DNA, the CDR3 is TGTGCCAGCAGCGTCCGACTGAATAGCAATCAGCCCCATCATTTT.

This clonotype was found many times. J is TRBJ2-7 and V is TRBV27; no clear D gene. The V and J ends lost 0 bases and 3 bases respectively, with 9 bases between them. CDR1 and CDR2 from the germline V gene are MNHEY and SMNVEV (reference sequence). The CDR3 loop spans 14 amino acids. The CDR3 DNA is TGTGCCAGCAGTTTATCGCCAGGCTACTACGAGCAGTACTTC. Translation: CASSLSPGYYEQYF.

This clonotype was seen ten or more times. The rearrangement joins TRBV10-3 to TRBJ2-5; D uncertain. This CDR3 is 14 amino acids long. Germline V gene lookup returns CDR1 ENHRY and CDR2 SYGVKD. V was pared by 1 base and J by 1 base, with 7 bases between. CDR3: CAISEFSSQETQYF. DNA of the CDR3: TGTGCCATCAGTGAGTTTTCCAGCCAAGAGACCCAGTACTTC.

This clonotype has at least ten counts. This chain joins TRBV5-1 and TRBJ2-7, with 13 bases aligning to TRBD2. In germline, CDR1 is SGHRS, CDR2 YFSETQ. Trimming at V came to 4 bases and at J to 0 bases, leaving 7 bases not matched to a gene. The CDR3 is 17 residues long. The CDR3 here is CASSLLRTSGSSYEQYF. The CDR3 region has the DNA TGCGCCAGCAGCCTACTTCGGACTAGCGGGAGCTCCTACGAGCAGTACTTC. Full variable domain (remainder filled in from reference TRBV5-1 and TRBJ2-7): KAGVTQTPRYLIKTRGQQVTLSCSPISGHRSVSWYQQTPGQGLQFLFEYFSETQRNKGNFPGRFSGRQFSNSRSEMNVSTLELGDSALYLCASSLLRTSGSSYEQYFGPGTRLTVT.

This clonotype was recorded many times. This chain joins TRBV2 and TRBJ2-2; TRBD2 matches at 8 bases. V shed 7 bases, J shed 4 bases, and the junction held 8 bases outside the gene matches. Germline V lookup: CDR1 SNHLY, CDR2 FYNNEI. CDR3 length equals 15 residues. As DNA, the CDR3 is TGTGCCAGCATGGAGCGGGAGACGGGCACCGGGGAGCTGTTTTTT. Its translation: CASMERETGTGELFF.

This clonotype showed up just once. The chain uses TRBV6-5 and TRBJ2-5; D not certain. In germline, CDR1 is MNHEY, CDR2 SVGAGI. V lost 6 bases to trimming and J lost 5 bases, with 7 bases between them. The CDR3 totals 11 residues. The CDR3 DNA sequence: TGTGCCAGCAGCCAAAGGGAGACCCAGTACTTC. Translation gives CASSQRETQYF.

In this sample, this clonotype turned up many times. J is TRBJ2-5 and V is TRBV25-1; 8 nucleotides line up with TRBD1. CDR3 length equals 16 residues. With V trimmed by 8 bases and J by 7 bases, 18 bases remained unmatched. CDR1 and CDR2 from the germline V gene are MGHDK and SYGVNS. The CDR3 DNA reads TGTGCCAGCTCTGCCCCAGGGGGCGTTGGAGTGGGGACCCAGTACTTC. Its translation is CASSAPGGVGVGTQYF.

This clonotype is labeled as medium-sized (0.01 to 0.1%). This chain uses TRBV7-6 with TRBJ1-1; TRBD1 matches 7 bases. V shed 4 bases, J shed 5 bases, and the junction held 13 bases outside the gene matches. This CDR3 region has 16 residues. Germline CDR1 and CDR2: SGHVS and FNYEAQ. The CDR3: CASSSVDLRGSTEAFF. Written as DNA, the CDR3 is TGTGCCAGCAGCTCTGTCGACCTCAGGGGGTCAACTGAAGCTTTCTTT.

J is TRBJ2-1 and V is TRBV7-9; 8 bases agree with TRBD2. The CDR3 length is 15 residues. Germline V lookup: CDR1 SEHNR, CDR2 FQNEAQ (reference sequence). V was clipped by 7 bases and J by 5 bases; unmatched bases: 10. The CDR3, as DNA: TGTGCCAGCACCGCCGGGACTAGTTTTAACAATGAGCAGTTCTTC. Protein sequence: CASTAGTSFNNEQFF.

In this sample, this clonotype turned up many times. The V gene is TRBV24-1, the J gene TRBJ2-3; weak D call: TRBD2 (5 bases). CDR1 KGHDR and CDR2 SFDVKD come from the germline V gene. CDR3 size: 16 residues. Trimming removed 3 bases at V and 0 bases at J, with 12 bases between. Written as DNA, the CDR3 is TGTGCCACCAGTGATCCACCGCGGACTAGCACAGATACGCAGTATTTT. It translates to CATSDPPRTSTDTQYF.

V usage is TRBV7-8 and J usage is TRBJ1-6; TRBD1 might be the D (6 bases). The CDR3 runs to 15 residues. The germline CDR1 and CDR2 sequences are SGHVS and FQNEAQ. V was trimmed by 7 bases and J by 5 bases, leaving 15 bases between them. CDR3 amino acids: CASTRREGDNSPLHF. The CDR3 coding sequence is TGTGCCAGCACCCGTCGCGAGGGGGATAATTCACCCCTCCACTTT.

This clonotype was seen a handful of times. This chain links TRBV29-1 with TRBJ1-1; D is uncertain. Germline CDR1 is SQVTM and CDR2 is ANQGSEA. The CDR3 has 13 residues. Trimming stripped 7 bases from V and 5 bases from J, with 17 bases between. The CDR3 DNA sequence: TGCAGCGCCGGCGAGGGCCCGGGGACTGAAGCTTTCTTT. Protein sequence: CSAGEGPGTEAFF.

This clonotype was detected only a few times. The chain carries TRBV12-3 or TRBV12-4 and TRBJ1-4, with D perhaps matching TRBD1 (5 bases). The CDR3 has 15 amino acids. The ends were cut back, 6 bases at V and 0 bases at J, with 11 bases in the middle. CDR3 nucleotides: TGTGCCAGCAGACAGAGACAGCCAACTAATGAAAAACTGTTTTTT. It encodes CASRQRQPTNEKLFF.

This clonotype is medium-sized (0.01 to 0.1%) within its sample. The gene calls are TRBV11-2 and TRBJ2-3; TRBD2 might be the D (5 bases). Trimming removed 5 bases at V and 6 bases at J, with 24 bases between. This CDR3 is 17 amino acids long. The V gene's germline CDR1 is SGHAT and CDR2 FQNNGV. The chain's CDR3 is CASSDLRERTTVDTQYF. The CDR3 bases are TGTGCCAGCAGCGACTTGAGGGAGCGTACTACGGTTGATACGCAGTATTTT.

The chain is built from TRBV12-3 or TRBV12-4 and TRBJ1-1; D is unclear. Deletions cut 6 bases from V and 1 base from J, with 9 bases between. The CDR3 has 13 amino acids. CDR3 region: CASRFVGNTEAFF. The CDR3 DNA follows: TGTGCCAGCAGATTCGTGGGGAACACTGAAGCTTTCTTT.

This clonotype was picked up many times. This chain connects TRBV2 to TRBJ1-2; D uncertain. In germline, CDR1 is SNHLY, CDR2 FYNNEI. Trimming stripped 1 base from V and 8 bases from J, with 11 bases between. CDR3 length: 13 residues. DNA for the CDR3: TGTGCCAGCAGTGAAGACACCGGACGCGGCTACACCTTC. Protein product: CASSEDTGRGYTF.

The table lists this clonotype with many counts. This rearrangement joins TRBV9 to TRBJ1-1; 7 positions match TRBD1. V gave up 5 bases and J gave up 5 bases; unmatched junction bases: 12. Germline CDR1 is SGDLS and CDR2 is YYNGEE. CDR3 length: 15 amino acids. CDR3 in amino acids: CASRLGGRGGTEAFF. The CDR3 bases are TGTGCCAGCAGACTAGGGGGCAGGGGGGGGACTGAAGCTTTCTTT.

The rearrangement joins TRBV10-2 to TRBJ2-1; 7 bases are a match to TRBD1. Germline V lookup: CDR1 WSHSY, CDR2 SAAADI. The CDR3 is made up of 13 amino acids. V shed 8 bases, J shed 3 bases, and the junction held 4 bases outside the gene matches. DNA of the CDR3: TGCGCCAGCTGCGACAGGGTCTACAATGAGCAGTTCTTC. It specifies CASCDRVYNEQFF.

V gene TRBV10-3 combines with J gene TRBJ2-4; TRBD2 agrees at 7 bases. Germline-derived CDR1 and CDR2 are ENHRY and SYGVKD. This CDR3 is built from 15 residues. With 2 bases clipped from V and 4 bases from J, the junction kept 5 bases outside the gene matches. For the CDR3, the DNA is TGTGCCATCAGTGAGCCTAGCGGAACAAAAAACATTCAGTACTTC. Translated, it gives CAISEPSGTKNIQYF.